Each of the 9 T cell receptor beta chains below was sequenced from the same sample in a study of PD-L1 blockade in urothelial cancer. The method was immunoSEQ multiplex PCR; TCRdb's version includes in-frame clones alone and lacks a portion of them. The top ten clones hold more than 1.5% of a sample with approximately 47,000 clones, around 83% of them seen once. Sample time point: pretreatment peripheral blood. The source was PBMCs, collected around atezolizumab (anti-PD-L1) treatment. The source of these receptors is a man aged 45-65 years with urothelial cancer.

The table lists this clone with a count of one. The rearrangement links TRBV18 to TRBJ2-7, with a possible D match to TRBD2 (6 bases). The CDR3 length is 15 residues. Germline V gene lookup returns CDR1 KGHSH and CDR2 LQKENI. Deletions cut 3 bases from V and 0 bases from J, with 12 bases between. The chain's CDR3 is CASSPNWGVSYEQYF. The DNA of the CDR3 is TGTGCCAGCTCACCTAACTGGGGGGTCTCCTACGAGCAGTACTTC.

This clone was observed a single time. The chain links TRBV29-1 to TRBJ2-5; TRBD1 aligns across 10 bases. Trimming cost V 6 bases and J 3 bases; bases outside gene matches: 4. This CDR3 comprises 13 residues. The germline CDR1 and CDR2 sequences are SQVTM and ANQGSEA. As DNA, the CDR3 is TGCAGCGTGGACAGGGGGTTAGAAGAGACCCAGTACTTC. This gives the protein CSVDRGLEETQYF. Full variable domain (rest looked up from reference TRBV29-1 and TRBJ2-5): SAVISQKPSRDICQRGTSLTIQCQVDSQVTMMFWYRQQPGQSLTLIATANQGSEATYESGFVIDKFPISRPNLTFSTLTVSNMSPEDSSIYLCSVDRGLEETQYFGPGTRLLVL.

This clone turned up a few times. This chain connects TRBV4-1 to TRBJ1-1, with 7 positions matching TRBD1. From germline, CDR1 is MGHRA and CDR2 YSYEKL. CDR3 size: 13 residues. After removal of 3 bases from V and 6 bases from J, the junction contained 4 bases not matched to a gene. The CDR3 loop reads CASSQGTAPEAFF. DNA for the CDR3: TGCGCCAGCAGCCAGGGGACAGCTCCTGAAGCTTTCTTT.

Here the CDR3 DNA reads TGCGCCAGCAGCCCGAGACTAGCGGGGGGGCCGATGGGCACAGATACGCAGTATTTT. Its protein is CASSPRLAGGPMGTDTQYF. V usage is TRBV5-1 and J usage is TRBJ2-3; 14 bases map to TRBD2. V trimming: 4 bases; J trimming: 1 base; junction bases outside the gene matches: 11. This CDR3 region has 19 residues. From germline, CDR1 is SGHRS and CDR2 YFSETQ.

The gene calls are TRBV2 and TRBJ2-2; 14 bases line up with TRBD2. The germline gives CDR1 SNHLY, CDR2 FYNNEI. J gave up 14 bases and V 7 bases, and 9 bases lay outside the gene matches. The CDR3 spans 14 residues. The CDR3 coding sequence is TGTGCCAGCACCTACCGGACTAGCGGGGGGACTCTGTTTTTT. Residues: CASTYRTSGGTLFF. Full variable domain (remainder filled in from reference TRBV2 and TRBJ2-2): EPEVTQTPSHQVTQMGQEVILRCVPISNHLYFYWYRQILGQKVEFLVSFYNNEISEKSEIFDDQFSVERPDGSNFTLKIRSTKLEDSAMYFCASTYRTSGGTLFFGEGSRLTVL.

In this sample, this clone turned up once. This chain uses TRBV7-9 with TRBJ1-5; no reliable D call. Germline CDR1 and CDR2: SEHNR and FQNEAQ (reference sequence). The CDR3 spans 12 residues. Trimming removed 5 bases at V and 6 bases at J, with 8 bases between. As DNA, the CDR3 is TGTGCCAGCAGCAAAACCAGTCAGCCCCAGCATTTT. Its translation: CASSKTSQPQHF.

The chain links TRBV28 to TRBJ2-3, with 8 positions matching TRBD2. The CDR3 totals 14 residues. V was clipped by 10 bases and J by 8 bases; unmatched bases: 14. Germline V gene data show CDR1 as MDHEN and CDR2 as SYDVKM. CDR3 loop: CANPGGGSQRTQYF. The CDR3 coding sequence is TGTGCCAACCCGGGCGGGGGGTCCCAACGTACGCAGTATTTT.

The chain carries TRBV25-1 and TRBJ1-1; D perhaps matches TRBD1 (6 bases). The germline V gene has CDR1 MGHDK and CDR2 SYGVNS. The CDR3 is made up of 17 amino acids. Deletions cut 4 bases from V and 4 bases from J, with 22 bases between. CDR3 amino acids: CASSGPQTGGRGTEAFF. The CDR3 DNA reads TGTGCCAGCAGTGGACCCCAGACAGGTGGAAGGGGCACTGAAGCTTTCTTT.

This rearrangement joins TRBV18 to TRBJ1-5, with D perhaps TRBD1 (5 bases). This CDR3 contains 14 residues. Germline V CDR1 and CDR2: KGHSH, LQKENI. Trimming removed 3 bases at V and 7 bases at J, with 13 bases between. Here the CDR3 reads CASSPSGGSQPQHF. The CDR3 DNA reads TGTGCCAGCTCACCCTCGGGGGGGTCGCAGCCCCAGCATTTT.